This T cell receptor beta chain was sequenced during a study of Graves' ophthalmopathy and Graves' hyperthyroidism listed by TCRdb under 2018. Notes on the research overall: Peripheral blood samples were taken at the time of initial diagnosis, before any treatment was given. In total, 135 blood samples were TCR-sequenced: approximately 40 ophthalmopathy, roughly 80 hyperthyroidism and some 17 hyperthyroidism-to-ophthalmopathy patients. To explore V-J signatures distinguishing ophthalmopathy from hyperthyroidism, a discovery set of 100 patients (fewer than 45 ophthalmopathy, 57 stable hyperthyroidism) was enrolled. The 90 to 100 discovery patients were randomly divided into training and test sets at a 7:3 ratio. T-cell repertoires of thyroid tissue and blood were compared in about six hyperthyroidism patients. An independent validation cohort was composed of about 20 hyperthyroidism patients and approximately 15 patients who later progressed from hyperthyroidism to ophthalmopathy. Following sample collection, hyperthyroidism patients were given methimazole at a starting dose of 30 mg daily, and ophthalmopathy patients were given high-dose intravenous methylprednisolone. To tell Graves' ophthalmopathy apart from Graves' hyperthyroidism, and to predict which patients would progress to ophthalmopathy, the study relied on TCR beta repertoire signatures. General study outcomes and caveats: Among expanded thyroid clonotypes with frequency above 0.001, most also showed up in blood, which suggests that blood repertoires may reflect the thyroid immune response. The 13-signature model separated ophthalmopathy from stable hyperthyroidism with over 85% sensitivity and just under 84% specificity in cross-validation, and 80%/75% in the test set. Sample size was not statistically predetermined, and group allocation was not concealed from the investigators. In validation, the model predicted ophthalmopathy progression with less than 71% sensitivity and less than 80% specificity; roughly eleven predicted patients were CT-confirmed with GO in a median of 6.5 months.

Spanning cysteine to phenylalanine, the CDR3 consists of 16 amino acids. The only DNA kept is the CDR3, 48 bases in frame from the first base. Compared with germline, V lacks 3 bases and J lacks 5 bases; bases without a gene match: 12. This clonotype has at least ten counts. Its cognate antigen has yet to be identified. No qualities accompany the bases; no much larger clone lies one base away. Hyperthyroidism was defined as stable when no progression to ophthalmopathy occurred within 18 months of follow-up. Hyperthyroidism patients were newly diagnosed, with disease duration under 2 months, and aged 18 to 65 years. Patients were excluded if they had other autoimmune diseases, uncontrolled infections, pregnancy or lactation. Clinical symptoms, serum thyroxine, TRAb, thyroid ultrasound and orbital computed tomography formed the basis of the diagnosis. PBMCs were isolated from about 9.2 ml of fresh peripheral blood by Ficoll-Paque density gradient centrifugation. Total RNA was extracted with Trizol reagent and quality-checked on an Agilent 2100 Bioanalyzer.

For repertoire sequencing, TCR beta CDR3 regions were amplified from RNA transcripts. The first round was an RT-PCR using HTBI primers with the Qiagen OneStep RT-PCR kit, and this first round was followed by a second-round multiplex PCR, then size selection and purification. Sequencing of the libraries was carried out on an Illumina HiSeq2000 in paired-end mode with 100 bp reads. The source study handled its data this way. SOAPnuke was used to process the reads, removing any read that contained adapters or uncalled bases, had a mean Phred below 15, or lacked an exact match to the constant primer or identifier. COPE v1.2.5 was used to merge high-quality paired reads. Each unique nucleotide sequence was defined as a clonotype, and clonotypes were aligned to IMGT TRB V, D and J references with MiTCR v1.1. The analysis was limited to V-J combinations with a frequency above 0.0001, which together covered more than 99% of repertoires. A TCR clonal expansion and chaos score per V-J combination was defined as the ratio of F50 clonal expansion to chaos observed in the TCRdist matrix. Welch's t-statistics and random forest were used to reduce features to more than ten V-J combinations, which were fed into a naive Bayes classifier. The similarity between thyroid and blood repertoires was quantified using the Morisita-Horn index. Through fastp at Q25 and MiXCR, TCRdb rebuilt clones from the public reads, retaining in-frame beta chains. Merged by CDR3 protein, the rows form single entries marked with the most common genes and DNA. These V and J calls derive from TCRdb rather than the authors' analysis. The sample table holds about 390,000 distinct CDR3 sequences, of which less than 20% were seen once. Clones ranked in the top ten supply 5.5% to 7% of the sample.

The sequence is built from TRBV12-3 or TRBV12-4 and TRBJ1-2; TRBD1 matches 7 bases in the middle. The TCR comes from a woman aged 18-29 years with stable Graves' hyperthyroidism. Donor details come from another sample of the same person, matched by shared clones. The sample comprised peripheral blood. The DNA is TGTGCCAGCAGTTTTGGGGCGACAGGGAGGGCGTATGGCTACACCTTC. The resulting protein is CASSFGATGRAYGYTF.